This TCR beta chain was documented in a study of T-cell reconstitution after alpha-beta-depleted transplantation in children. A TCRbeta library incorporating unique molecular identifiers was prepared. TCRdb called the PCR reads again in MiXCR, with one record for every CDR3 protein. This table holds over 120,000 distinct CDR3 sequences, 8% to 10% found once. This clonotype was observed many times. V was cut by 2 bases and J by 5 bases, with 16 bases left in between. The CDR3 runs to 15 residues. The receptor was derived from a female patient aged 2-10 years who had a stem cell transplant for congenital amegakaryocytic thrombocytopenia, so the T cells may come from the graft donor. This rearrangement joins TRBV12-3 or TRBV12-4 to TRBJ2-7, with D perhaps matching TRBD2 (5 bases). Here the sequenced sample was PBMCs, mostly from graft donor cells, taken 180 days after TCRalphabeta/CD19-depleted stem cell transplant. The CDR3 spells CASSLQGGPLNEQYF. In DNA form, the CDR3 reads TGTGCCAGCAGTTTACAAGGAGGTCCCCTCAACGAGCAGTACTTC.